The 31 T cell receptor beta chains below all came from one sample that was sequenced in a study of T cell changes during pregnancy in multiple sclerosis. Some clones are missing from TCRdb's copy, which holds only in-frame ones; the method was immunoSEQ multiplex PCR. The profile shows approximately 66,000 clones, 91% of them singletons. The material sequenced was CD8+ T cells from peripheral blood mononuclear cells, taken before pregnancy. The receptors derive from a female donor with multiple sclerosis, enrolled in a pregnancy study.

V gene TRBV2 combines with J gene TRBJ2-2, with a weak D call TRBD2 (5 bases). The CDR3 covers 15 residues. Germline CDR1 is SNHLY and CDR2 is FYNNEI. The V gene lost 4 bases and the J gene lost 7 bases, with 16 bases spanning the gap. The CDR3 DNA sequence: TGTGCCAGCAGTGTGGACTCAGGACGTGGCGGGGAGCTGTTTTTT. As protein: CASSVDSGRGGELFF.

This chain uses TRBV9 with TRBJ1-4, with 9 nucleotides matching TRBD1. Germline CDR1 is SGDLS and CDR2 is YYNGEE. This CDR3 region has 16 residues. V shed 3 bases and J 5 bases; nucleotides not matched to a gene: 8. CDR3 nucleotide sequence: TGTGCCAGCAGCGCCTTACAGGGGGCGGTGAATGAAAAACTGTTTTTT. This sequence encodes CASSALQGAVNEKLFF.

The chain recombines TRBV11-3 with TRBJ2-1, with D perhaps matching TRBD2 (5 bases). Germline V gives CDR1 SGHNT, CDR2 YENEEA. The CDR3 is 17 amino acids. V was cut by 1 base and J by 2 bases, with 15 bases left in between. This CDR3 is CASSLAVAGDPYNEQFF. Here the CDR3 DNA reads TGTGCCAGCAGCTTAGCTGTCGCGGGCGATCCCTACAATGAGCAGTTCTTC.

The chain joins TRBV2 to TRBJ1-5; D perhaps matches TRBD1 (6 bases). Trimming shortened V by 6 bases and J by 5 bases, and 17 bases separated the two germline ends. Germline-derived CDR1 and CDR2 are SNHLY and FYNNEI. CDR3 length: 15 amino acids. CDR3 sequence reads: CASRRQDVRDQPQHF. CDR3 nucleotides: TGTGCCAGCAGAAGACAGGACGTTCGGGATCAGCCCCAGCATTTT.

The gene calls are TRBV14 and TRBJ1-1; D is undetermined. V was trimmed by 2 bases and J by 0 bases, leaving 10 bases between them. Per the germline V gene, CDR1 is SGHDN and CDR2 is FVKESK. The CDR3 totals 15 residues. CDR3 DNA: TGTGCCAGCAGCCAATATCAGATGATGAACACTGAAGCTTTCTTT. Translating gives CASSQYQMMNTEAFF.

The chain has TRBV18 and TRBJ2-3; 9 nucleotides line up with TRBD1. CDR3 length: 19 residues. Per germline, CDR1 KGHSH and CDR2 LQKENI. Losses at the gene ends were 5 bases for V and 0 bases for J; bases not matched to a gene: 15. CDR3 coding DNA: TGTGCCAGCTCAGATCCGGGACAGGGAGTCAAAACTAGCACAGATACGCAGTATTTT. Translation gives CASSDPGQGVKTSTDTQYF. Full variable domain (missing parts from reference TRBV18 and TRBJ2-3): NAGVMQNPRHLVRRRGQEARLRCSPMKGHSHVYWYRQLPEEGLKFMVYLQKENIIDESGMPKERFSAEFPKEGPSILRIQQVVRGDSAAYFCASSDPGQGVKTSTDTQYFGPGTRLTVL.

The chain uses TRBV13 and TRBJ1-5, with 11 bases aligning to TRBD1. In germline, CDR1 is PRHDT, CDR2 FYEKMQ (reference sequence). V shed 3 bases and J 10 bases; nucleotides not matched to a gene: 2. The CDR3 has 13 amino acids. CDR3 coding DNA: TGTGCCAGCAGCTTGGGACAGGGGGTCCCCCAGCATTTT. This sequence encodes CASSLGQGVPQHF.

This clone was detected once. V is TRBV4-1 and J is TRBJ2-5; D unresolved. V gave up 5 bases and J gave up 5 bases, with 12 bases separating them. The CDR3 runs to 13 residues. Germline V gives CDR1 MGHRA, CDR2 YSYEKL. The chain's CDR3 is CASSDGWRETQYF. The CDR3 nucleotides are TGCGCCAGCAGCGACGGTTGGCGGGAGACCCAGTACTTC.

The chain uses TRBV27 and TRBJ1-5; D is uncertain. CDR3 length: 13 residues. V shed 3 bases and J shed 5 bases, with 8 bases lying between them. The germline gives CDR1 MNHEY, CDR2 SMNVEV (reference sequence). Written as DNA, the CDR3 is TGTGCCAGCAGTTTCACCCTAGATCAGCCCCAGCATTTT. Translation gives CASSFTLDQPQHF.

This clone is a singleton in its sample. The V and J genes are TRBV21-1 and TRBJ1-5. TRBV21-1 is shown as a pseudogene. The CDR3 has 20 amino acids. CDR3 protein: CASSKRRGRGDRDSNQPQHF. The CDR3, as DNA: TGTGCCAGCAGCAAGCGAAGGGGGAGGGGAGATAGGGATAGCAATCAGCCCCAGCATTTT.

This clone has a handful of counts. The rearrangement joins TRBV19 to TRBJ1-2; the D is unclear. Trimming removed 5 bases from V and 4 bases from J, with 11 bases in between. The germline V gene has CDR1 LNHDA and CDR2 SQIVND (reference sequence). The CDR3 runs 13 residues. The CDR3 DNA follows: TGTGCCAGTAGTCTAGGGAGTGGCTATGGCTACACCTTC. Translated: CASSLGSGYGYTF.

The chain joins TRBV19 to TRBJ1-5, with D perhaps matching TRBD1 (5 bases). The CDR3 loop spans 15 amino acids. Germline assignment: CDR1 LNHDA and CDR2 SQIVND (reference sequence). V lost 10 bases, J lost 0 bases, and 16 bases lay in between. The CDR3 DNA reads TGTGCCACTCCCGGGGGGAGGGTTAGCAATCAGCCCCAGCATTTT. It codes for CATPGGRVSNQPQHF.

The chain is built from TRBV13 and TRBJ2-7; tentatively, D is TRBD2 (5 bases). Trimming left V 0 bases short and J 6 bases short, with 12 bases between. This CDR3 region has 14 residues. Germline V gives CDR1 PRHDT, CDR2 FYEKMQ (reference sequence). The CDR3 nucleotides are TGTGCCAGCAGCTTAGGAGGCGTTGAGGGCGAGCAGTACTTC. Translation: CASSLGGVEGEQYF.

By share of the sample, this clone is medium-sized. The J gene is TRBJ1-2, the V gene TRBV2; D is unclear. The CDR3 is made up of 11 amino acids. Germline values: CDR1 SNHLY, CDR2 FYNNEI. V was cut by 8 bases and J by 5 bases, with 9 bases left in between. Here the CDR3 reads CASPGGYGYTF. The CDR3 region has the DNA TGTGCCAGCCCGGGAGGGTATGGCTACACCTTC.

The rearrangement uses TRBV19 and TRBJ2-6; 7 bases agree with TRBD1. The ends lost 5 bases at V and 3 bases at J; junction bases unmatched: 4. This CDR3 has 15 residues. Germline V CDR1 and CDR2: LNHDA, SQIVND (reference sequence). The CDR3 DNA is TGTGCCAGTAGTGTTACAGGGGATGGGGCCAACGTCCTGACTTTC. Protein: CASSVTGDGANVLTF.

The CDR3 is CASSPGQNTGELFF. CDR3 coding DNA: TGTGCCAGCAGCCCCGGACAGAACACCGGGGAGCTGTTTTTT. V gene TRBV14 combines with J gene TRBJ2-2; TRBD1 is a possible D gene (5 bases). V gave up 4 bases and J gave up 1 base, with 7 bases separating them. Germline V gene sequence: CDR1 SGHDN, CDR2 FVKESK. The CDR3 contains 14 residues.

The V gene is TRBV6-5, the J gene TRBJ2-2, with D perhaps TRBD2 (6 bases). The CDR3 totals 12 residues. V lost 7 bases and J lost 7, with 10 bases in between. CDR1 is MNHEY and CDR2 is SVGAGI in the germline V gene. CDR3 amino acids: CASTSGDGELFF. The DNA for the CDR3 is TGTGCCAGCACCTCGGGGGACGGGGAGCTGTTTTTT.

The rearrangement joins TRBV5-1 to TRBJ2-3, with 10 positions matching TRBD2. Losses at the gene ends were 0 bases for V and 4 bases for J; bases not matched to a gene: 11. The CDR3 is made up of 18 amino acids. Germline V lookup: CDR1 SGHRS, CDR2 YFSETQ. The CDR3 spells CASSLAALLAGRPDTQYF. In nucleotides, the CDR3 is TGCGCCAGCAGCTTGGCAGCCCTACTAGCGGGGCGTCCAGATACGCAGTATTTT.

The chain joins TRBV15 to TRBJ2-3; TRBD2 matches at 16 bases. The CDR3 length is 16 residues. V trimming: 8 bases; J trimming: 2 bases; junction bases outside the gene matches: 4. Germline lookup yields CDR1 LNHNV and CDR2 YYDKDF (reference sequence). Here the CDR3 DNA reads TGTGCCACCGAGGGGACTAGCGGGGGGGCCACAGATACGCAGTATTTT. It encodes CATEGTSGGATDTQYF.

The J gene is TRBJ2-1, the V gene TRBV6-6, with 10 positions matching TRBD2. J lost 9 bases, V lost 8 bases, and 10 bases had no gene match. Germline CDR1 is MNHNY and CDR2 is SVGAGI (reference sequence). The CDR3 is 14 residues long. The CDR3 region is CASGRAGGLAEQFF. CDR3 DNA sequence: TGTGCCAGCGGGAGAGCGGGGGGGCTGGCTGAGCAGTTCTTC.

The CDR3 DNA follows: TGTGCCAGCAGAATACAGGGAATGAACACTGAAGCTTTCTTT. Translated, it gives CASRIQGMNTEAFF. V is TRBV28 and J is TRBJ1-1; D is possibly TRBD1 (6 bases). The germline CDR1 and CDR2 sequences are MDHEN and SYDVKM. V was shortened by 6 bases and J by 0 bases, with 11 bases between the two germline ends. The CDR3 runs 14 residues. The variable domain in full, completed from reference TRBV28 and TRBJ1-1, reads DVKVTQSSRYLVKRTGEKVFLECVQDMDHENMFWYRQDPGLGLRLIYFSYDVKMKEKGDIPEGYSVSREKKERFSLILESASTNQTSMYLCASRIQGMNTEAFFGQGTRLTVV.

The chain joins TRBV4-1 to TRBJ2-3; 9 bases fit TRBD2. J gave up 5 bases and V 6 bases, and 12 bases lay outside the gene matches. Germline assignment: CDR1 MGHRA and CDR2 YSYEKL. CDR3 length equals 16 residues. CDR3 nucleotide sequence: TGCGCCAGCAGATTGAGCGGGGGGAGTTCTCAAGATACGCAGTATTTT. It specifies CASRLSGGSSQDTQYF.

This CDR3 reads CASTLTQGAQNTEAFF. In DNA form, the CDR3 reads TGTGCCAGTACCTTAACCCAGGGGGCACAGAACACTGAAGCTTTCTTT. This chain connects TRBV19 to TRBJ1-1, with 8 bases that match TRBD1. V lost 7 bases to trimming and J lost 1 base; unmatched junction nucleotides: 11. The CDR3 covers 16 residues. In germline, CDR1 is LNHDA, CDR2 SQIVND (reference sequence). The full variable domain, completed using reference TRBV19 and TRBJ1-1, is DGGITQSPKYLFRKEGQNVTLSCEQNLNHDAMYWYRQDPGQGLRLIYYSQIVNDFQKGDIAEGYSVSREKKESFPLTVTSAQKNPTAFYLCASTLTQGAQNTEAFFGQGTRLTVV.

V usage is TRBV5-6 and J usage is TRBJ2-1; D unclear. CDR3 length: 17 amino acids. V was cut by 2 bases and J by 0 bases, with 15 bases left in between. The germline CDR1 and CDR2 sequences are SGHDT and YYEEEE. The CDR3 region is CASSFGFVENSYNEQFF. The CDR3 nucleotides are TGTGCCAGCAGCTTTGGTTTCGTAGAGAACTCCTACAATGAGCAGTTCTTC.

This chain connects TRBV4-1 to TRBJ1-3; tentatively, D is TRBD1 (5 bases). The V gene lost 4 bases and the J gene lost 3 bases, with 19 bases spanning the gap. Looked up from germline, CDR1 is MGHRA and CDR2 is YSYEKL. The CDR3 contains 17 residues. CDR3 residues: CASSPDVDTYFGNTIYF. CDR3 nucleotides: TGCGCCAGCAGCCCAGATGTGGACACCTACTTTGGAAACACCATATATTTT.

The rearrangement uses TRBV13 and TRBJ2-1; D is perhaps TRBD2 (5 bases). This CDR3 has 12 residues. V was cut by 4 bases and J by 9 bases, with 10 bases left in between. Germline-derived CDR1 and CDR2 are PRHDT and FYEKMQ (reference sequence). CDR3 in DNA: TGTGCCAGCAGCTCGACTAATGGTGAGCAGTTCTTC. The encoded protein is CASSSTNGEQFF.

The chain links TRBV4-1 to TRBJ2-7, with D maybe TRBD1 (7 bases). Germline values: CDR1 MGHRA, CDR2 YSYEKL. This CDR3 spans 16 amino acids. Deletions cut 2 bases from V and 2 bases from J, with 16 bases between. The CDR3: CASSQSAGGITYEQYF. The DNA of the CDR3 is TGCGCCAGCAGCCAATCGGCAGGGGGGATCACCTACGAGCAGTACTTC.

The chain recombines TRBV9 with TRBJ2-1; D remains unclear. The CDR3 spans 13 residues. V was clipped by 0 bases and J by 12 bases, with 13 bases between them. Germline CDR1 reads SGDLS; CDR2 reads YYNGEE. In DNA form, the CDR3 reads TGTGCCAGCAGCGTAGAAAGGCGGTTTGGGCAGTTCTTC. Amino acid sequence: CASSVERRFGQFF.

As DNA, the CDR3 is TGTGCCAGCAGTTTAGGCTTGGTCACTGAAGCTTTCTTT. It encodes CASSLGLVTEAFF. The V gene is TRBV27, the J gene TRBJ1-1; no definite D call. V gave up 2 bases and J gave up 4 bases, with 8 bases separating them. This CDR3 has 13 amino acids. The V gene's germline CDR1 is MNHEY and CDR2 SMNVEV (reference sequence).

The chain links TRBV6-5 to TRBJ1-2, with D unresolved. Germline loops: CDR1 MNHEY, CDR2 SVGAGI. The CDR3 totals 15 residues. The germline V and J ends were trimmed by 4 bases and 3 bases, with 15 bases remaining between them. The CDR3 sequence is CASSLFATSDYGYTF. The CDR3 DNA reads TGTGCCAGCAGTTTATTCGCGACATCTGACTATGGCTACACCTTC.

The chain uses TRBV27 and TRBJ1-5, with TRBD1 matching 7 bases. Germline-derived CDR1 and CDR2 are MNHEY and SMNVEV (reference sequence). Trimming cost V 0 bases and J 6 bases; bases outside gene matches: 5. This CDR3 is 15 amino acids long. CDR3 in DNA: TGTGCCAGCAGTTTATCGGAAGGGGGCGGTCAGCCCCAGCATTTT. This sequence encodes CASSLSEGGGQPQHF.